This TCR beta chain was obtained from a study of radiotherapy plus CTLA-4 blockade in lung cancer. Study-wide results and caveats: Subsequent to radiotherapy plus ipilimumab, tumor-derived TCR clones underwent expansion in blood. Reported findings show early blood T cell clone dynamics, with interferon-beta, best predicted response.

V dropped 4 bases and J dropped 3; count of bases not matched to a gene: 2. This CDR3 comprises 16 residues. Germline V gives CDR1 SGHDN, CDR2 FVKESK. Using immunoSEQ multiplex PCR, the repertoire was profiled, and TCRdb retains in-frame clones only, with some absent. This sample has tens of thousands of clones, with roughly four fifths found just once. Patients had chemo-refractory metastatic non-small-cell lung cancer and received focal radiation plus CTLA-4 blockade that used ipilimumab. Points on this clone: What it binds is not known.

The source material was peripheral blood, sampled from a patient treated with radiotherapy plus ipilimumab. The chain links TRBV14 to TRBJ2-1, with TRBD2 identical over 14 bases. The TCR originated in a human donor with non-small cell lung cancer who had stable disease on radiotherapy plus ipilimumab. The CDR3 loop reads CASSRLAGGVYNEQFF. Written as DNA, the CDR3 is TGTGCCAGCAGCCGACTAGCGGGAGGGGTCTACAATGAGCAGTTCTTC.